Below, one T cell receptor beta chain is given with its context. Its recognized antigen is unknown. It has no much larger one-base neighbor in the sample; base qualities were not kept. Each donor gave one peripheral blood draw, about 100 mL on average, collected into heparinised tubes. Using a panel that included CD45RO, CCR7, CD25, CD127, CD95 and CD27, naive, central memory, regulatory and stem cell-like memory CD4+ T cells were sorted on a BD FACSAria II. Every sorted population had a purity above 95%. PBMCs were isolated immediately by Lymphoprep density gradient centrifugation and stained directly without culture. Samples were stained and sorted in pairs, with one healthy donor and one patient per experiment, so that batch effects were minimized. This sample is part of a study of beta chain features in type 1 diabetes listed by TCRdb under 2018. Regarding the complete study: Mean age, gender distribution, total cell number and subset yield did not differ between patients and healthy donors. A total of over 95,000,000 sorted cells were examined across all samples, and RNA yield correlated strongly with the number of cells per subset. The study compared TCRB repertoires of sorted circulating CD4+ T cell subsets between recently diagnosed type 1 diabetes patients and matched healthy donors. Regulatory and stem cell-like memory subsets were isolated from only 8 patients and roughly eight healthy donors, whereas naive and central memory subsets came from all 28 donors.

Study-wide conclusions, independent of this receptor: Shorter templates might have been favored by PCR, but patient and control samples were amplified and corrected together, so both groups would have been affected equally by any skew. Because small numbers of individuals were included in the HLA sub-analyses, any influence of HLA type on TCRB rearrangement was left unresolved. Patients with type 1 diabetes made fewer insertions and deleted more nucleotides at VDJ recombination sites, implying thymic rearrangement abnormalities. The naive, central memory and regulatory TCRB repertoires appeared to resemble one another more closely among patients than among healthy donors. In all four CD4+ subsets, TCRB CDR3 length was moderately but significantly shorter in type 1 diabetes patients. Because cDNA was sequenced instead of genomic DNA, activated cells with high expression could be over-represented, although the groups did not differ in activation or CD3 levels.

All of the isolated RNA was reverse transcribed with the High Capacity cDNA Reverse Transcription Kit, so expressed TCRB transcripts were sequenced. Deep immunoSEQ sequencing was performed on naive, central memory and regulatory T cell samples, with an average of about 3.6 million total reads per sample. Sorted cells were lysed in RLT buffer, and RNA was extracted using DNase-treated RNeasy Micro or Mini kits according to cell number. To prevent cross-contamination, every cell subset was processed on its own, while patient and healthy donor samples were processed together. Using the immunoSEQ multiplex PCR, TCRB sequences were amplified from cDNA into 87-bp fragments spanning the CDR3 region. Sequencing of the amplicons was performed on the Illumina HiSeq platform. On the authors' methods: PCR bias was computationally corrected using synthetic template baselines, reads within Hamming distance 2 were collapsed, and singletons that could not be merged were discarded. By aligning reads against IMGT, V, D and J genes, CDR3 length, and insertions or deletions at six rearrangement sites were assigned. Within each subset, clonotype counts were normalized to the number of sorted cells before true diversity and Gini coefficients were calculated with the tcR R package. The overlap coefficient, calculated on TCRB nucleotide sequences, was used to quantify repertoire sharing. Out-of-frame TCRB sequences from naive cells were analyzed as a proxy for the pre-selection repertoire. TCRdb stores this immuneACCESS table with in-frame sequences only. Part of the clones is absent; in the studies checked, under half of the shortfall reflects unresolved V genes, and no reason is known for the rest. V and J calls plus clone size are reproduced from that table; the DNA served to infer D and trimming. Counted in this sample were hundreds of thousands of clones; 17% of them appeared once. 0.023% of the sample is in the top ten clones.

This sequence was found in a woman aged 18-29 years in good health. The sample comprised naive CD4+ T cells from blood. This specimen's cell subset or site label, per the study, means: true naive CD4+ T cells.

The nucleotides are TGTGCCAGCTCACCCCTTGGGGGGGGAGAATCGTCCTACGAGCAGTACTTC. Translated, it gives CASSPLGGGESSYEQYF. In this chain, TRBV18 is recombined with TRBJ2-7; 7 bases in between match TRBD2. The CDR3 goes from the cysteine to the phenylalanine over 17 residues. Only the CDR3 DNA is retained, 51 bases long and in frame from the first base. Taken from the germline V gene, the CDR1 and CDR2 loops are KGHSH and LQKENI. The V end gives up 3 bases and the J end 1 base, leaving 12 bases in the junction not matched to a gene.